Sequencing of this TCR beta chain was carried out in a study of regulatory T cells in long-lasting Graves disease. Overall study results and limits: Repertoires from persistent disease leaned toward TRBV28, TRBJ1-2 and TRBJ2-5. Shared public clonotypes totalled approximately 3,000 in persistent patients, compared with approximately 970 in new patients. Newly diagnosed Graves' patients had higher TCR diversity than persistent ones.

Trimming took off 4 bases at V and 0 bases at J, with 19 bases between the two ends. Germline V gives CDR1 SNHLY, CDR2 FYNNEI. The CDR3 has 17 amino acids. To note about this clonotype: Antigen: not known.

Arm-PCR with iRepertoire HTBI primers amplified the CDR3 regions for these TCR beta libraries. TCRdb analysed the multiplex PCR reads with MiXCR anew, one entry per CDR3 protein. The table shows some 450,000 distinct CDR3 sequences, with about a quarter occurring only once. As to time point: persistent/refractory GD, antithyroid drugs over 5 years with positive TRAb. TCR sequences were obtained from RNA taken from PBMCs. The starting material was peripheral blood mononuclear cells (PBMCs), obtained when the disease was refractory, from a patient treated with antithyroid drugs. The TCR sequence derives from a female donor with Graves disease. The chain couples TRBV2 to TRBJ2-7, with D unresolved. In DNA form, the CDR3 reads TGTGCCAGCAGTGGATTGCCCCCCGGACGGCGCTCCTACGAGCAGTACTTC. Encoded protein: CASSGLPPGRRSYEQYF.